The 22 T cell receptor beta chains presented below share a single source sample, sequenced in a study of cytomegalovirus exposure and HLA in healthy donors. Vbeta (60) and Jbeta (13) primers were used in the PCR. The table came from immunoSEQ multiplex PCR; TCRdb's copy has only in-frame clones and leaves some out. The sample contains about 160,000 clones, 75% to 90% of which appear only once. Sequenced input: PBMCs. Source of these receptors: a woman younger than 35 in good health and CMV-seronegative.

This clone was found a few times. Other DNA sequences in this sample translate to the same CDR3. V is TRBV5-4 and J is TRBJ2-7; 11 bases align to TRBD1. The CDR3 totals 13 residues. J was trimmed by 6 bases and V by 4 bases; bases with no gene match: 3. Germline lookup yields CDR1 SGHNT and CDR2 YYREEE (reference sequence). This CDR3 is CASSPDRGREQYF. The CDR3 DNA reads TGTGCCAGCAGCCCGGACAGGGGGCGCGAGCAGTACTTC.

In nucleotides, the CDR3 is TGTGCCAGCAGCTATACGACCGAGGGCTATGGCTACACCTTC. Amino acid sequence: CASSYTTEGYGYTF. The rearrangement uses TRBV11-1 and TRBJ1-2, with no clear D. Looked up from germline, CDR1 is SGHAT and CDR2 is FQDESV (reference sequence). The ends were cut back, 4 bases at V and 4 bases at J, with 13 bases in the middle. This CDR3 has 14 residues.

This clone appeared a few times. The chain uses TRBV19 and TRBJ1-5, with 7 bases that match TRBD1. This CDR3 region has 12 residues. The J segment lost 10 bases and the V segment lost 4 bases, leaving 4 bases of the junction unmatched. The germline V gene encodes CDR1 LNHDA and CDR2 SQIVND (reference sequence). The CDR3 DNA is TGTGCCAGTAGTACCTGGACAGGTCCCCAGCATTTT. Encoded protein: CASSTWTGPQHF.

Concerning this clone itself: One junction end does not reproduce the germline sequence, and a read error may be involved. The V gene is TRBV6-5, the J gene TRBJ1-2; 10 nucleotides agree with TRBD1. Germline V gene data show CDR1 as MNHEY and CDR2 as SVGAGI. The CDR3 is 16 residues long. The DNA of the CDR3 is TGTGCCAGCAGTTACGAACCGGGACAGGGGCCCTATGGCTACCCCTTC. This gives the protein CASSYEPGQGPYGYPF.

This chain uses TRBV19 with TRBJ2-5; weak D call: TRBD1 (7 bases). The ends were cut back, 3 bases at V and 7 bases at J, with 12 bases in the middle. The germline CDR1 and CDR2 sequences are LNHDA and SQIVND (reference sequence). This CDR3 region has 13 residues. The CDR3 nucleotides read TGTGCCAGTAGTATCAGGGGGGATGGGACCCAGTACTTC. Its translation is CASSIRGDGTQYF.

The chain links TRBV7-3 to TRBJ2-7; 11 bases match TRBD1. Germline CDR1 reads SGHTA; CDR2 reads FQGTGA. The CDR3 has 15 amino acids. After removal of 1 base from V and 4 bases from J, the junction contained 3 bases not matched to a gene. CDR3 region: CASSLMGTGGYEQYF. In nucleotides, the CDR3 is TGTGCCAGCAGCTTAATGGGGACAGGGGGATACGAGCAGTACTTC. Filled out from reference TRBV7-3 and TRBJ2-7, the complete variable domain reads GAGVSQTPSNKVTEKGKYVELRCDPISGHTALYWYRQSLGQGPEFLIYFQGTGAADDSGLPNDRFFAVRPEGSVSTLKIQRTERGDSAVYLCASSLMGTGGYEQYFGPGTRLTVT.

V is TRBV27 and J is TRBJ1-4; TRBD1 matches 9 bases. V was clipped by 2 bases and J by 4 bases; unmatched bases: 8. Germline V lookup: CDR1 MNHEY, CDR2 SMNVEV (reference sequence). CDR3 length: 17 amino acids. CDR3 loop: CASSLVTPGQGNEKLFF. The CDR3 bases are TGTGCCAGCAGTTTAGTGACACCGGGACAGGGTAATGAAAAACTGTTTTTT.

The chain's CDR3 is CASTRVLGDEQFF. The CDR3 bases are TGTGCCAGCACTCGGGTCCTAGGTGATGAGCAGTTCTTC. The rearrangement links TRBV28 to TRBJ2-1, with D hard to call. Germline assignment: CDR1 MDHEN and CDR2 SYDVKM. The V gene lost 7 bases and the J gene lost 8 bases, with 15 bases spanning the gap. This CDR3 is 13 amino acids long.

The chain carries TRBV18 and TRBJ2-7, with unresolved D. The CDR3 length is 13 residues. Trimming stripped 2 bases from V and 4 bases from J, with 9 bases between. Germline V gene sequence: CDR1 KGHSH, CDR2 LQKENI. The CDR3 loop is CASSPGDAYEQYF. The CDR3 nucleotides read TGTGCCAGCTCACCAGGAGACGCGTACGAGCAGTACTTC.

This chain uses TRBV7-9 with TRBJ2-7; TRBD1 aligns across 7 bases. The germline CDR1 and CDR2 sequences are SEHNR and FQNEAQ (reference sequence). With 5 bases clipped from V and 8 bases from J, the junction kept 6 bases outside the gene matches. This CDR3 spans 12 amino acids. CDR3 coding DNA: TGTGCCAGCAGCATAGGACAGGCGCAGCAGTACTTC. This codes for CASSIGQAQQYF.

The chain combines TRBV9 with TRBJ2-7, with D hard to call. This CDR3 is 14 amino acids long. V shed 4 bases and J shed 6 bases, with 17 bases lying between them. From germline, CDR1 is SGDLS and CDR2 YYNGEE. CDR3 amino acids: CASSLSVYPSEQYF. CDR3 nucleotide sequence: TGTGCCAGCAGCCTTTCGGTGTACCCCTCCGAGCAGTACTTC.

The table lists this clone with a few counts. The CDR3 is CASSETSYTEAFF. The CDR3 DNA reads as TGTGCCAGCAGTGAGACAAGCTACACTGAAGCTTTCTTT. The chain combines TRBV6-1 with TRBJ1-1; D not certain. The CDR3 runs 13 residues. V shed 3 bases and J shed 3 bases, with 8 bases lying between them. Germline V CDR1 and CDR2: MNHNS, SASEGT.

This chain connects TRBV4-1 to TRBJ2-1, with TRBD1 as a possible D gene (5 bases). Germline V CDR1 and CDR2: MGHRA, YSYEKL. V dropped 3 bases and J dropped 6 bases, with 9 bases sitting between them. This CDR3 comprises 13 residues. For the CDR3, the DNA is TGCGCCAGCAGCCATTACCAGGGCAATGAGCAGTTCTTC. The encoded protein is CASSHYQGNEQFF.

In nucleotides, the CDR3 is TGTGCCAGTAGTATAGACGGGACAGGGCTCTACGAGCAGTACTTC. Protein product: CASSIDGTGLYEQYF. This chain connects TRBV19 to TRBJ2-7, with 9 bases identical to TRBD1. This CDR3 spans 15 amino acids. With 0 bases clipped from V and 3 bases from J, the junction kept 3 bases outside the gene matches. Germline loops: CDR1 LNHDA, CDR2 SQIVND (reference sequence).

This clone has just a few counts. The chain is built from TRBV6-4 and TRBJ2-1; D might be TRBD2 (6 bases). Trimming pared 6 bases from V and 5 bases from J, leaving 11 bases between. The CDR3 runs 13 residues. Germline CDR1 and CDR2: MRHNA and SNTAGT. The CDR3 DNA reads as TGTGCCAGCAGCCCGGACTACCACAATGAGCAGTTCTTC. Translation: CASSPDYHNEQFF.

The genes are TRBV11-1 and TRBJ2-2; D ambiguous. The V end was cut by 5 bases, the J end by 4 bases, with 8 bases between. CDR3 length: 13 residues. Germline assignment: CDR1 SGHAT and CDR2 FQDESV (reference sequence). CDR3 in amino acids: CASSPTVTGELFF. DNA of the CDR3: TGTGCCAGCAGCCCAACTGTCACCGGGGAGCTGTTTTTT.

The chain uses TRBV10-3 and TRBJ2-1; 10 nucleotides agree with TRBD2. Germline CDR1 ENHRY, CDR2 SYGVKD. The CDR3 runs 15 residues. Unmatched junction bases numbered 10, after V lost 6 bases and J lost 8 bases. In nucleotides, the CDR3 is TGTGCCATCAGGGAGGTGGTAGCGGGGGGACATGAGCAGTTCTTC. It is translated as CAIREVVAGGHEQFF.

The chain uses TRBV28 and TRBJ1-1, with D unclear. The CDR3 is made up of 14 amino acids. In germline, CDR1 is MDHEN, CDR2 SYDVKM. V lost 10 bases and J lost 4, with 19 bases in between. The DNA of the CDR3 is TGTGCCATTCTAGCCCCGGGAGTTGGCACTGAAGCTTTCTTT. It encodes CAILAPGVGTEAFF. The whole variable domain, remainder taken from reference TRBV28 and TRBJ1-1, is DVKVTQSSRYLVKRTGEKVFLECVQDMDHENMFWYRQDPGLGLRLIYFSYDVKMKEKGDIPEGYSVSREKKERFSLILESASTNQTSMYLCAILAPGVGTEAFFGQGTRLTVV.

This clone was detected once. The V gene is TRBV5-1, the J gene TRBJ1-1, with 7 bases identical to TRBD1. The ends lost 4 bases at V and 1 base at J; junction bases unmatched: 4. Germline CDR1 is SGHRS and CDR2 is YFSETQ. The CDR3 has 14 residues. CDR3 nucleotide sequence: TGCGCCAGCAGCGTGGGACAGTCGAACACTGAAGCTTTCTTT. Translating gives CASSVGQSNTEAFF.

This clone appeared a few times. V gene TRBV6-6 combines with J gene TRBJ1-1; 7 bases map to TRBD1. Germline V gene sequence: CDR1 MNHNY, CDR2 SVGAGI (reference sequence). Unmatched junction bases numbered 11, after V lost 6 bases and J lost 4 bases. The CDR3 consists of 15 residues. DNA of the CDR3: TGTGCCAGCAGGAGCCAGGGGGTGATTAGCACTGAAGCTTTCTTT. This sequence encodes CASRSQGVISTEAFF.

V is TRBV27 and J is TRBJ1-1, with 8 bases that match TRBD1. Germline V CDR1 and CDR2: MNHEY, SMNVEV (reference sequence). This CDR3 is 15 amino acids long. Unmatched junction bases numbered 5, after V lost 5 bases and J lost 0 bases. The CDR3 coding sequence is TGTGCCAGCAGTCCACCGACAGGGGTGAACACTGAAGCTTTCTTT. Protein sequence: CASSPPTGVNTEAFF.

The CDR3 sequence: CASSPTDYEQYF. DNA for the CDR3: TGTGCCAGCAGCCCCACTGACTACGAGCAGTACTTC. This chain connects TRBV6-6 to TRBJ2-7, with D uncertain. The CDR3 length is 12 residues. Looked up from germline, CDR1 is MNHNY and CDR2 is SVGAGI (reference sequence). V lost 6 bases, J lost 3 bases, and 9 bases lay in between.